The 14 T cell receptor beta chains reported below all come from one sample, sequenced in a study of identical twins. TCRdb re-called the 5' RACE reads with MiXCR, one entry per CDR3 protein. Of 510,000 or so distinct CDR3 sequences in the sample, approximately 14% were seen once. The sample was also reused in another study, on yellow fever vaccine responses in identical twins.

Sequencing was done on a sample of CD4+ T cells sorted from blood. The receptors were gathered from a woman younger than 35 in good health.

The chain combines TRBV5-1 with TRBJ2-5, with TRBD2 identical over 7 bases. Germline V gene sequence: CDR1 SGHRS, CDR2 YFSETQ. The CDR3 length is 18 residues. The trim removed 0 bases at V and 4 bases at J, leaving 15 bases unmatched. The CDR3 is CASSLGGSSLSQGETQYF. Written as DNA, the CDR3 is TGCGCCAGCAGCTTGGGCGGGAGCTCCCTTAGTCAGGGAGAGACCCAGTACTTC. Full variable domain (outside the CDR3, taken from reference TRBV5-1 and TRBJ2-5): KAGVTQTPRYLIKTRGQQVTLSCSPISGHRSVSWYQQTPGQGLQFLFEYFSETQRNKGNFPGRFSGRQFSNSRSEMNVSTLELGDSALYLCASSLGGSSLSQGETQYFGPGTRLLVL.

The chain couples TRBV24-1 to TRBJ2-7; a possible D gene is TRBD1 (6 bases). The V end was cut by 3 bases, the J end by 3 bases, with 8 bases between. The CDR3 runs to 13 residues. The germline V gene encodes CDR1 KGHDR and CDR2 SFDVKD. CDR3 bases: TGTGCCACCAGTGATGGCAGGGGCTACGAGCAGTACTTC. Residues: CATSDGRGYEQYF.

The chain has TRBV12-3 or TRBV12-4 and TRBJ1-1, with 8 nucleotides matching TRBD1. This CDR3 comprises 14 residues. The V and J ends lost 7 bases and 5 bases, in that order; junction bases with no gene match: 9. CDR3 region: CASTMDRVGTEAFF. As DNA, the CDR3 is TGTGCCAGCACCATGGACAGGGTTGGTACTGAAGCTTTCTTT.

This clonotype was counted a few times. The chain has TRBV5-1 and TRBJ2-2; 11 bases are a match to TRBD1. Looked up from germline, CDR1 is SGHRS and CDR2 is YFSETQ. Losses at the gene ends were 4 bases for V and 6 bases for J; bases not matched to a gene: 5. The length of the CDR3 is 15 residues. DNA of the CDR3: TGCGCCAGCAGCCAGGACAGGGGGCAGGCCGGGGAGCTGTTTTTT. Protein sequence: CASSQDRGQAGELFF.

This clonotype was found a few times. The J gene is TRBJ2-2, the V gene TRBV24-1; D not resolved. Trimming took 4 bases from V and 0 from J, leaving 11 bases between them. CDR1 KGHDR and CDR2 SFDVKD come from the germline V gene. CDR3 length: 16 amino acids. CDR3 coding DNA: TGTGCCACCAGTGACCCATACGTCGCGAACACCGGGGAGCTGTTTTTT. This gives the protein CATSDPYVANTGELFF.

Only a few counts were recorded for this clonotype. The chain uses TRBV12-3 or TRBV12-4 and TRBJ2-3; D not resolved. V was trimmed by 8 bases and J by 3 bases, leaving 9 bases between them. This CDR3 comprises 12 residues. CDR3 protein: CASGQRTDTQYF. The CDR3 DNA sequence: TGTGCCAGCGGGCAACGTACAGATACGCAGTATTTT.

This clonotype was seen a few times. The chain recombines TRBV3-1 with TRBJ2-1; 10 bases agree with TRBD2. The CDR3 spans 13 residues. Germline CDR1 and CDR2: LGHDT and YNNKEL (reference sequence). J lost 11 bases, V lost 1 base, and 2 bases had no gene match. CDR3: CASSQGTSGKQFF. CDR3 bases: TGTGCCAGCAGCCAAGGGACTAGCGGAAAGCAGTTCTTC.

This CDR3 reads CASSLAFESGGSWEQYF. The DNA of the CDR3 is TGCGCCAGCAGCTTGGCCTTTGAGTCAGGGGGCTCGTGGGAGCAGTACTTC. The chain links TRBV5-1 to TRBJ2-7; TRBD1 aligns across 8 bases. Germline trimming cut 0 bases from V and 7 bases from J; bases unmatched to any gene: 15. This CDR3 contains 17 residues. The germline gives CDR1 SGHRS, CDR2 YFSETQ.

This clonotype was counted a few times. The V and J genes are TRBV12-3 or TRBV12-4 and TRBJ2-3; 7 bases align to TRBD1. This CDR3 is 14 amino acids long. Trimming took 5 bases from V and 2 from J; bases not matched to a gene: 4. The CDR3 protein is CASSEQGLTDTQYF. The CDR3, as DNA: TGTGCCAGCAGTGAACAGGGGCTCACAGATACGCAGTATTTT.

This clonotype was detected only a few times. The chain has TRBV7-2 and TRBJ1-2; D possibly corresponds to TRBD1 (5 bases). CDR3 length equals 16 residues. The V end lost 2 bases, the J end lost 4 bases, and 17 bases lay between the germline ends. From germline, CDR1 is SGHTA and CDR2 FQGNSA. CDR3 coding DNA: TGTGCCAGCAGCTTAAATGCAGGGTCCCTTTTCTATGGCTACACCTTC. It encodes CASSLNAGSLFYGYTF.

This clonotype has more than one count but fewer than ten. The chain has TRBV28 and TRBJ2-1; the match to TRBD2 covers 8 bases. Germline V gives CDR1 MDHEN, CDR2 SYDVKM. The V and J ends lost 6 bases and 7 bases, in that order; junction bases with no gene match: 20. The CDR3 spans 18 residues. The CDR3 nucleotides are TGTGCCAGCAGCCTCAACCCCCGGTCGAGCGGGAGAGTGAATGAGCAGTTCTTC. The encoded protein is CASSLNPRSSGRVNEQFF.

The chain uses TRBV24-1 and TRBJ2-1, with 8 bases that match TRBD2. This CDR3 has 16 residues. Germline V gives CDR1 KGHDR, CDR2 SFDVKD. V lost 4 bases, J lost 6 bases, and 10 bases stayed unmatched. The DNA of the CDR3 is TGTGCCACCAGTGAGCTGGGCCTAGCGGGCGGCAATGAGCAGTTCTTC. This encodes CATSELGLAGGNEQFF.

CDR3: CASSYKEPTYNEQFF. In DNA form, the CDR3 reads TGTGCCAGCAGTTACAAGGAGCCTACCTACAATGAGCAGTTCTTC. This chain uses TRBV6-5 with TRBJ2-1; D is unclear. The CDR3 spans 15 residues. V was clipped by 2 bases and J by 2 bases, with 10 bases between them. Germline loops: CDR1 MNHEY, CDR2 SVGAGI.

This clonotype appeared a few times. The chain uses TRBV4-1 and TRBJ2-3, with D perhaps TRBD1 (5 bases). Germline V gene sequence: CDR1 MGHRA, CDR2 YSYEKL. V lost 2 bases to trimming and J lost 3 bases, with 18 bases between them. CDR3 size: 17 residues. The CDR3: CASSQSSAGRTTDTQYF. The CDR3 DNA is TGCGCCAGCAGCCAATCCTCAGCAGGGCGAACTACAGATACGCAGTATTTT.